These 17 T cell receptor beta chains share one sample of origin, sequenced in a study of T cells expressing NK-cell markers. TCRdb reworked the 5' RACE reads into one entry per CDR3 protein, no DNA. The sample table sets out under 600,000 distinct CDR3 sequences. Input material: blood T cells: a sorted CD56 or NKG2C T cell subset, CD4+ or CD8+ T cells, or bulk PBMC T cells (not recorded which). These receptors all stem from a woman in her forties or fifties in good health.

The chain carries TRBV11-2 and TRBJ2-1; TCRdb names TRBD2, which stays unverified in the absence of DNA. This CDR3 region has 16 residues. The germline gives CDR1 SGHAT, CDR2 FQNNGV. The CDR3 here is CASSPRRIAGGYEQFF.

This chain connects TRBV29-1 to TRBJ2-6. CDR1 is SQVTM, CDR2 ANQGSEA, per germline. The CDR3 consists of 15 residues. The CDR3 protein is CSVVDGFSGANVLTF.

CDR3 region: CASSVAGRGPRNIQYF. The chain recombines TRBV9 with TRBJ2-4. CDR1 and CDR2 (germline): SGDLS, YYNGEE. The CDR3 covers 16 residues.

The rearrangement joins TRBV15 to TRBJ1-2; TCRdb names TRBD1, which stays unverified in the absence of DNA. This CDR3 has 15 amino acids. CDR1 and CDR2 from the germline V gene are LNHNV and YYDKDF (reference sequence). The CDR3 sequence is CATSMTGKGLFGYTF. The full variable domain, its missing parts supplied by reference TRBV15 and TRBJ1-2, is DAMVIQNPRYQVTQFGKPVTLSCSQTLNHNVMYWYQQKSSQAPKLLFHYYDKDFNNEADTPDNFQSRRPNTSFCFLDIRSPGLGDTAMYLCATSMTGKGLFGYTFGSGTRLTVV.

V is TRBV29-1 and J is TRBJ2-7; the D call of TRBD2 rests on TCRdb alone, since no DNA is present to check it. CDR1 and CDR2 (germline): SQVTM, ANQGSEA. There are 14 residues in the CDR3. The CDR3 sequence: CSVKEASPGYEQYF.

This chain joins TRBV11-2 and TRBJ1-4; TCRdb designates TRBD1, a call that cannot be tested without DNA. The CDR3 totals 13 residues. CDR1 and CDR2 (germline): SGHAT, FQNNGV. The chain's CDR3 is CASSFGAGEKLFF.

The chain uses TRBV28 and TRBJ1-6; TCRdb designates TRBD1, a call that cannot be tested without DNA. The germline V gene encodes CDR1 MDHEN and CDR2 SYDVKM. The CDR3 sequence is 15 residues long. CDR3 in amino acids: CASTGRQTYNSPLHF.

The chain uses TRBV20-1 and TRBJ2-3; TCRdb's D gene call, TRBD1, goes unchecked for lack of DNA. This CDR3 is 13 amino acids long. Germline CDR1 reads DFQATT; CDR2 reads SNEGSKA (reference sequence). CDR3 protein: CSASGGVFDTQYF.

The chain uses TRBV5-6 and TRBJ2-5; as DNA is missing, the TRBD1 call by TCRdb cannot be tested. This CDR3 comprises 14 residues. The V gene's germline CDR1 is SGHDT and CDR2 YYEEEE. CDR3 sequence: CASSSTAEPGTQYF.

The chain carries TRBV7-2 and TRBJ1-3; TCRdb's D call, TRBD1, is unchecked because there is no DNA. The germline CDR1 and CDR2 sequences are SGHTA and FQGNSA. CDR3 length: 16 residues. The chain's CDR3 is CASSLRGQFSGNTIYF.

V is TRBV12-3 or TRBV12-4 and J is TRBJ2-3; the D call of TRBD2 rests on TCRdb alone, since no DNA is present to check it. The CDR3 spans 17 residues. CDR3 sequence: CASSLSAGGGSTDTQYF.

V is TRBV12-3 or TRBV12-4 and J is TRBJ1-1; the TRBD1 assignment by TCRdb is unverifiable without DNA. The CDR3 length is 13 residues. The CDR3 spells CASSRTALTEAFF.

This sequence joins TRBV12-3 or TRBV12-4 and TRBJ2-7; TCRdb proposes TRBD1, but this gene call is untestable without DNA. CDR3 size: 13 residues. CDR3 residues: CASSSKTGRPGYF.

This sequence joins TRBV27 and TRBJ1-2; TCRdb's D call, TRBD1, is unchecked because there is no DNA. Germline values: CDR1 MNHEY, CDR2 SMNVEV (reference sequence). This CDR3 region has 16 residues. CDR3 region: CASSPGRRGLFYGYTF.

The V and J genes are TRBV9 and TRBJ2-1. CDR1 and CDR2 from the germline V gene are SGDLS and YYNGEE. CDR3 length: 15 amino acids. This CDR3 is CASSVEGRTTYEQFF.

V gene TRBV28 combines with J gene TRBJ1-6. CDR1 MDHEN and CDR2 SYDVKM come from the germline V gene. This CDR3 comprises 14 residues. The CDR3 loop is CASSLAGVGSPLHF.

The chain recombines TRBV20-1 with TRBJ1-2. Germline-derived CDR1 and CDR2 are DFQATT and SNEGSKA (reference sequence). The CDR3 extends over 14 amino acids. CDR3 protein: CSARDIGYDYGYTF.